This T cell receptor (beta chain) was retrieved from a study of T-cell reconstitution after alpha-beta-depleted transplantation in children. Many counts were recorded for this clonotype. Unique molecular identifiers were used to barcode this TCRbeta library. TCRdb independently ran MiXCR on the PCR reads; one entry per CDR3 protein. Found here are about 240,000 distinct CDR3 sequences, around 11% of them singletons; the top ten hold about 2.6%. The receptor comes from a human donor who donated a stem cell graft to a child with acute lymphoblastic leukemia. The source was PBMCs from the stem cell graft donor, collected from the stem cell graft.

The CDR3 bases are TGTGCCAGCAGCCATACTGGAGGTGACAATGAGCAGTTCTTC. Encoded protein: CASSHTGGDNEQFF. The chain is built from TRBV9 and TRBJ2-1, with a weak D call TRBD2 (5 bases). The CDR3 runs 14 residues. With 4 bases removed from V and 5 bases from J, the gap between germline ends came to 13 bases. CDR1 and CDR2 from the germline V gene are SGDLS and YYNGEE.